This T cell receptor beta chain was identified in a study of cytomegalovirus exposure and HLA in healthy donors. Germline CDR1 SGHRS, CDR2 YFSETQ. The V and J ends lost 0 bases and 1 base, in that order; junction bases with no gene match: 1. This CDR3 is 15 amino acids long. Study-wide findings and caveats: Previous analysis showed most TCR beta V segments were productive about 90% or about 30% of the time.

60 Vbeta and 13 Jbeta primers were used in PCR. Profiled with immunoSEQ multiplex PCR; TCRdb holds only in-frame clones, not every one. The table shows approximately 210,000 clones, with around 86% occurring only once. On this clone: Its antigen is unknown. This sample includes further DNA sequences coding for the same CDR3.

The receptor comes from a woman aged 45-60 years in good health and CMV-seropositive. The chain uses TRBV5-1 and TRBJ1-1; 9 bases agree with TRBD1. The sample comprised PBMCs. The CDR3 loop reads CASSLATGGNTEAFF. DNA for the CDR3: TGCGCCAGCAGCTTGGCGACAGGGGGGAACACTGAAGCTTTCTTT.